The 2 T cell receptor beta chains reported below all come from one sample, sequenced in a study of tumor-infiltrating lymphocytes in primary liver carcinoma. With roughly 0.5 ug total RNA as template and a constant-region primer, TCR beta cDNA was made. Slightly modified ARM-PCR, run as three nested multiplex PCR rounds, produced the TCR beta libraries. In the first two PCR rounds, TRBV1-TRBV30 forward primers were paired with a C-beta reverse primer, and each round lasted roughly 9 cycles. TCRdb reprocessed the multiplex PCR reads with MiXCR, giving one entry per CDR3 protein. Here the sample spans about 21,000 distinct CDR3 sequences, around 72% being singletons. Between roughly 17 and 33 mg of unsorted bulk tissue served as the source from which RNA and DNA were co-extracted. Sequenced sample: liver tumor tissue from sampling region 1. This sample's subset: tumor region T1, superior pole. All receptors come from a man between 35 and 55 years old with primary liver carcinoma and hepatitis B virus infection.

J is TRBJ1-2 and V is TRBV4-1; possibly TRBD1 for D (6 bases). The CDR3 is made up of 14 amino acids. The V gene lost 3 bases and the J gene lost 3 bases, with 11 bases spanning the gap. The germline CDR1 and CDR2 sequences are MGHRA and YSYEKL. CDR3 DNA: TGCGCCAGCAGCCAGGGGAACAGGGACTATGGCTACACCTTC. This codes for CASSQGNRDYGYTF.

Turning to this clonotype: One base away lies a much larger clone, so this may be a sequencing read error. The final CDR3 position lacks the conserved phenylalanine or tryptophan, pointing to a likely read error. It is unclear where the CDR3 begins or ends on the DNA, so no DNA is shown, and the CDR3 is as TCRdb lists it. The V call is TRBV29-1, the J call TRBJ2-5; the table's TRBD1 call for D was not verified on the DNA. Germline V CDR1 and CDR2: SQVTM, ANQGSEA. The length of the CDR3 is 13 amino acids, counting both ends. The CDR3 is CSVDEQGMETHYL.